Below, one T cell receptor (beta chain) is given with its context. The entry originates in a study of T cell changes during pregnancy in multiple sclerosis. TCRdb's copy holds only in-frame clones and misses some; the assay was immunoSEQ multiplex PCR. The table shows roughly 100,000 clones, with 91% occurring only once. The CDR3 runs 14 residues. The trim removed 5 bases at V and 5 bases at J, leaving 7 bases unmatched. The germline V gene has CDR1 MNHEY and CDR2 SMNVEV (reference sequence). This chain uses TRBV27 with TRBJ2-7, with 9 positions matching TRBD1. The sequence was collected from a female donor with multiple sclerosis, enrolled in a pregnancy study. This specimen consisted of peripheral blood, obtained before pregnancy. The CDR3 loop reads CASSVTGGEDEQYF. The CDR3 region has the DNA TGTGCCAGCAGTGTAACAGGGGGCGAAGACGAGCAGTACTTC.